This TCR beta chain derives from a study of shared clonotypes between healthy human individuals. Naive CD8 cells lacked CD45RO and underwent positive selection for CCR7, leaving out terminally differentiated effector memory CD45RA+ cells. This clone has just a few counts. This table comes from immunoSEQ multiplex PCR, and its TCRdb copy is limited to in-frame clones, with some not included. The sample contains some 2.1 million clones, about 94% of which appear only once. V lost 5 bases and J lost 5, with 12 bases in between. This CDR3 contains 12 residues. Looked up from germline, CDR1 is SQVTM and CDR2 is ANQGSEA.

Input material: naive CD8+ T cells from PBMCs. This receptor was obtained from a man younger than 30 in good health. Some clones in this sample may be carry-over from other donors' samples. The chain employs TRBV29-1 and TRBJ1-1, with D maybe TRBD1 (5 bases). CDR3 residues: CSVSPGATEAFF. In DNA, the CDR3 is TGCAGCGTTAGCCCCGGGGCGACTGAAGCTTTCTTT.